This T cell receptor (beta chain) was found in a study of shared clonotypes between healthy human individuals. Comment on this clone: Its target is unknown.

Sequencing was at deep level. Data came from immunoSEQ multiplex PCR; TCRdb stores just in-frame clones and leaves some out. The sample includes about 470,000 clones, roughly 77% of them seen just once. This CDR3 contains 15 residues. Germline values: CDR1 MNHEY, CDR2 SVGAGI. V trimming: 6 bases; J trimming: 3 bases; junction bases outside the gene matches: 7. Study-wide results and caveats: The expectation was that sequencing depth would affect clonotype sharing among donors.

V and J are TRBV6-5 and TRBJ1-3, with 8 positions matching TRBD1. The clonotype was recovered from a woman between 40 and 50 years old in good health. Some clones in this sample may be carry-over from other donors' samples. Sequences were obtained from PBMCs. In DNA, the CDR3 is TGTGCCAGCAGGCACGGGACAGGAGATGGAAACACCATATATTTT. Translation gives CASRHGTGDGNTIYF.